A single sample is the source of the 3 T cell receptor beta chains below, sequenced in a study of blood T cell repertoires in COVID-19. Generated by immunoSEQ multiplex PCR, the TCRdb table keeps only in-frame clones and is missing some. The sample contains 68,000 or so clones, roughly 85% of which appear only once. The sequenced sample was peripheral blood. The receptor set was obtained from a human donor in a cohort sampled during active COVID-19.

In its sample, this clone was seen once. V usage is TRBV28 and J usage is TRBJ2-7; 10 nucleotides match TRBD1. With 6 bases clipped from V and 5 bases from J, the junction kept 10 bases outside the gene matches. Per the germline V gene, CDR1 is MDHEN and CDR2 is SYDVKM. CDR3 size: 15 residues. This CDR3 reads CASRGTDRGRDEQYF. For the CDR3, the DNA is TGTGCCAGCAGGGGAACGGACAGGGGGAGGGACGAGCAGTACTTC.

The J gene is TRBJ1-2, the V gene TRBV13; D gene unclear. Germline values: CDR1 PRHDT, CDR2 FYEKMQ (reference sequence). Trimming took off 4 bases at V and 14 bases at J, with 17 bases between the two ends. The CDR3 runs 12 residues. The CDR3 sequence: CASSSQSRGWTF. The CDR3, as DNA: TGTGCCAGCAGCTCTCAATCGCGTGGTTGGACCTTC.

For the CDR3, the DNA is TGTGCCAGCAGATCCGGACTCGCTGGAAACACCATATATTTT. This sequence encodes CASRSGLAGNTIYF. This sequence joins TRBV28 and TRBJ1-3; no clear D gene. Germline V gene lookup returns CDR1 MDHEN and CDR2 SYDVKM. V gave up 6 bases and J gave up 2 bases, with 11 bases separating them. CDR3 length: 14 amino acids. The whole variable domain, remainder taken from reference TRBV28 and TRBJ1-3, is DVKVTQSSRYLVKRTGEKVFLECVQDMDHENMFWYRQDPGLGLRLIYFSYDVKMKEKGDIPEGYSVSREKKERFSLILESASTNQTSMYLCASRSGLAGNTIYFGEGSWLTVV.